Here is one T cell receptor beta chain with its context. Its antigen is unidentified. The data originate from a study of cytomegalovirus exposure and HLA in healthy donors. Study-level results: When the data were analyzed later, several of the most significant clusters appeared to be linked to common viral pathogens.

Trimming cost V 5 bases and J 13 bases; bases outside gene matches: 8. Germline V CDR1 and CDR2: MNHEY, SMNVEV (reference sequence). The CDR3 sequence is 14 residues long. The PCR had 60 Vbeta and 13 Jbeta primers. Using immunoSEQ multiplex PCR, the repertoire was profiled, and TCRdb retains in-frame clones only, with some absent. This table has approximately 160,000 clones, 75% to 85% appearing once. Sequenced material: PBMCs. This TCR was sampled from a man between 25 and 39 years old in good health and CMV-seropositive. The chain employs TRBV27 and TRBJ2-2; 12 nucleotides line up with TRBD2. This CDR3 is CASSTGTSGRVLFF. Written as DNA, the CDR3 is TGTGCCAGCAGTACTGGGACTAGCGGGCGGGTGCTGTTTTTT.